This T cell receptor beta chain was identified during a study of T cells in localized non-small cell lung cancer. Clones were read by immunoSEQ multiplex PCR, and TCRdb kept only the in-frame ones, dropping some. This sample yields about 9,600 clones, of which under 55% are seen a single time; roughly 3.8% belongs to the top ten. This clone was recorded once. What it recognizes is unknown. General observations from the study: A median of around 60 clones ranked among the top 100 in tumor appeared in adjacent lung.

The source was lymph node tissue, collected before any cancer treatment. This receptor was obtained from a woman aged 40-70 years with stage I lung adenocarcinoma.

This CDR3 reads CASSRGEGELFF. CDR3 sequence (DNA): TGTGCCAGCAGTCGGGGGGAGGGGGAGCTGTTTTTT. J is TRBJ2-2 and V is TRBV6-8, with 7 bases fitting TRBD2. Germline CDR1 reads MNHGY; CDR2 reads SAAAGT. The trim removed 5 bases at V and 8 bases at J, leaving 2 bases unmatched. This CDR3 is 12 amino acids long.